The clone carrying this T cell receptor beta chain was detected only once. The CDR3 length is 16 residues. V was trimmed by 3 bases and J by 5 bases, leaving 19 bases between them. Germline V gene lookup returns CDR1 MNHNS and CDR2 SASEGT. The protocol was immunoSEQ multiplex PCR, while the TCRdb copy is restricted to in-frame clones and leaves out a portion. The repertoire consists of around 50,000 clones, with about 87% occurring once and the leading ten covering around 2%. The record originates from a study of T cell changes during pregnancy in multiple sclerosis. The V and J genes are TRBV6-1 and TRBJ1-1; a weak D match, TRBD1 (6 bases). This receptor was identified in a female donor with multiple sclerosis, enrolled in a pregnancy study. The sample was peripheral blood, taken in the first trimester of pregnancy. CDR3 DNA: TGTGCCAGCAGTGACGAATTACAGGGTTTTAGGACTGAAGCTTTCTTT. Translating it yields CASSDELQGFRTEAFF.